The 19 T cell receptor beta chains given below trace back to one sample, sequenced in a study of blood T cells in healthy people across ages. A second about 6 to 12 cycle PCR used barcoded and J-beta primers. TCRdb used MiXCR to reprocess the 5' RACE reads, holding one entry per CDR3 protein. Found here are about 640,000 distinct CDR3 sequences, roughly 50% of them singletons; the top ten hold roughly 34%. Sequencing was performed on blood. These receptors were taken from a man in his 60s in good health.

This clonotype was seen a few times. This chain uses TRBV12-5 with TRBJ2-4; possibly TRBD1 for D (6 bases). Judging by the DNA end, TRBJ2-7 fits better; the J call may be wrong. In germline, CDR1 is LGHNT, CDR2 FRNRAP. The CDR3 runs 13 residues. The CDR3 DNA is TGTGCTAGTGGTTTGACAGGGCCTGGCGAGCAGTACTTC. It translates to CASGLTGPGEQYF.

The gene calls are TRBV6-6 and TRBJ2-1; D is uncertain. CDR1 and CDR2 (germline): MNHNY, SVGAGI (reference sequence). This CDR3 has 14 residues. The V end was cut by 2 bases, the J end by 11 bases, with 16 bases between. The CDR3 sequence: CASSYPSGLPKQFF. The CDR3 nucleotides read TGTGCCAGCAGTTACCCCTCGGGCCTCCCAAAGCAGTTCTTC.

V gene TRBV6-1 combines with J gene TRBJ2-3; possibly TRBD1 for D (5 bases). There are 15 residues in the CDR3. Trimming removed 3 bases at V and 2 bases at J, with 12 bases between. Germline lookup yields CDR1 MNHNS and CDR2 SASEGT. CDR3 protein: CASSESGKITDTQYF. DNA for the CDR3: TGTGCCAGCAGTGAGTCAGGGAAAATCACAGATACGCAGTATTTT.

This clonotype was counted only a few times. Written as DNA, the CDR3 is TGTGCCAGCAGTTTGGACACAACCACAGATACGCAGTATTTT. Its protein product is CASSLDTTTDTQYF. The chain employs TRBV12-3 or TRBV12-4 and TRBJ2-3; D may be TRBD1 (5 bases). The V end was cut by 3 bases, the J end by 2 bases, with 9 bases between. The CDR3 is 14 residues long.

This clonotype came up a few times. CDR3 residues: CASSQDGTGPQETQYF. The CDR3, as DNA: TGTGCCAGCAGCCAAGACGGGACAGGGCCTCAAGAGACCCAGTACTTC. The chain links TRBV4-2 to TRBJ2-5; 9 bases line up with TRBD1. The J segment lost 2 bases and the V segment lost 0 bases, leaving 4 bases of the junction unmatched. CDR1 LGHNA and CDR2 YNFKEQ come from the germline V gene. The CDR3 has 16 amino acids.

The chain carries TRBV29-1 and TRBJ1-2, with TRBD1 identical over 7 bases. The V gene end was trimmed by 3 bases and the J gene end by 8 bases; junction bases not matched to a gene: 12. The CDR3 is 14 residues long. Germline lookup yields CDR1 SQVTM and CDR2 ANQGSEA. Here the CDR3 DNA reads TGCAGCGTTGACAGGGGGGGCTCCATGGGGGGCTACACCTTC. Translated, it gives CSVDRGGSMGGYTF. Complete variable domain (other parts from reference TRBV29-1 and TRBJ1-2): SAVISQKPSRDICQRGTSLTIQCQVDSQVTMMFWYRQQPGQSLTLIATANQGSEATYESGFVIDKFPISRPNLTFSTLTVSNMSPEDSSIYLCSVDRGGSMGGYTFGSGTRLTVV.

This chain links TRBV2 with TRBJ2-7, with 11 bases lining up with TRBD1. The CDR3 consists of 15 residues. Per germline, CDR1 SNHLY and CDR2 FYNNEI. V shed 3 bases, J shed 2 bases, and the junction held 3 bases outside the gene matches. The CDR3 region is CASSERTGGAYEQYF. CDR3 nucleotide sequence: TGTGCCAGCAGTGAGCGGACAGGGGGCGCCTACGAGCAGTACTTC. The whole variable domain, remainder taken from reference TRBV2 and TRBJ2-7, is EPEVTQTPSHQVTQMGQEVILRCVPISNHLYFYWYRQILGQKVEFLVSFYNNEISEKSEIFDDQFSVERPDGSNFTLKIRSTKLEDSAMYFCASSERTGGAYEQYFGPGTRLTVT.

The CDR3 is CASSQEAGPTAGYTF. CDR3 nucleotide sequence: TGTGCCAGCAGCCAAGAGGCAGGCCCCACGGCTGGCTACACCTTC. This chain connects TRBV3-1 to TRBJ1-2; D uncertain. Between the trimmed V and J ends, which lost 0 bases and 7 bases, there was a span of 15 bases. Germline V gene sequence: CDR1 LGHDT, CDR2 YNNKEL (reference sequence). The CDR3 is made up of 15 amino acids.

This clonotype showed up just a few times. The chain uses TRBV12-3 or TRBV12-4 and TRBJ2-7; 8 bases are shared with TRBD2. The CDR3 loop spans 12 amino acids. The ends lost 6 bases at V and 10 bases at J; junction bases unmatched: 8. The CDR3: CASSTYGGAQYF. Written as DNA, the CDR3 is TGTGCCAGCAGCACCTACGGGGGGGCCCAGTACTTC.

This chain links TRBV7-2 with TRBJ1-2, with D perhaps TRBD1 (5 bases). V lost 3 bases to trimming and J lost 3 bases, with 8 bases between them. The CDR3 is made up of 13 amino acids. From germline, CDR1 is SGHTA and CDR2 FQGNSA. The CDR3: CASSFTGDYGYTF. As DNA, the CDR3 is TGTGCCAGCAGCTTCACGGGGGACTATGGCTACACCTTC.

The sample holds a few counts of this clonotype. The rearrangement joins TRBV6-1 to TRBJ2-6; D not resolved. The V end was cut by 7 bases, the J end by 2 bases, with 3 bases between. This CDR3 region has 12 residues. The germline gives CDR1 MNHNS, CDR2 SASEGT. The CDR3, as DNA: TGTGCCAGCAATACTGGGGCCAACGTCCTGACTTTC. Encoded protein: CASNTGANVLTF.

The chain uses TRBV28 and TRBJ1-2, with 11 nucleotides matching TRBD1. The CDR3 covers 14 residues. In germline, CDR1 is MDHEN, CDR2 SYDVKM. V was pared by 6 bases and J by 8 bases, with 8 bases of the junction left unmatched. Written as DNA, the CDR3 is TGTGCCAGCAGCGCAGGACAGGGGGCTGGGGGCTACACCTTC. It yields the protein CASSAGQGAGGYTF.

The chain has TRBV5-1 and TRBJ1-2; D gene unclear. V shed 3 bases and J shed 7 bases, with 7 bases lying between them. Germline V gives CDR1 SGHRS, CDR2 YFSETQ. The CDR3 sequence is 11 residues long. In DNA, the CDR3 is TGCGCCAGCAGCTCGGACGGTGGCTACACCTTC. Residues: CASSSDGGYTF.

The chain links TRBV4-2 to TRBJ2-1; 12 bases map to TRBD2. Per germline, CDR1 LGHNA and CDR2 YNFKEQ. The CDR3 runs to 17 residues. V trimming: 3 bases; J trimming: 3 bases; junction bases outside the gene matches: 6. The CDR3 spells CASSHLAGGTNYNEQFF. The CDR3 region has the DNA TGTGCCAGCAGCCACCTAGCGGGGGGGACTAACTACAATGAGCAGTTCTTC.

Details on this clonotype: A read error may be the cause here, since a much bigger clone is one base away. The chain uses TRBV2 and TRBJ2-5, with D possibly TRBD1 on 5 matching bases. With 4 bases removed from V and 11 bases from J, the gap between germline ends came to 20 bases. There are 14 residues in the CDR3. Germline V gene data show CDR1 as SNHLY and CDR2 as FYNNEI. The CDR3 DNA follows: TGTGCCAGCAGTGTCGACAGTTCCTACAATGAGCAGTACTTC. It is translated as CASSVDSSYNEQYF.

The chain combines TRBV7-9 with TRBJ2-5; D perhaps matches TRBD1 (6 bases). V shed 2 bases and J shed 11 bases, with 12 bases lying between them. Germline lookup yields CDR1 SEHNR and CDR2 FQNEAQ (reference sequence). This CDR3 is 12 amino acids long. The CDR3 loop is CASSLILGAQYF. CDR3 bases: TGTGCCAGCAGCTTAATATTGGGGGCGCAGTACTTC.

The rearrangement joins TRBV27 to TRBJ2-5; 9 nucleotides line up with TRBD2. CDR3 length equals 18 residues. J lost 3 bases, V lost 6 bases, and 17 bases had no gene match. Germline V lookup: CDR1 MNHEY, CDR2 SMNVEV (reference sequence). Here the CDR3 DNA reads TGTGCCAGCAGGCGGGCAGGCCTTAGCCTAGCGGGAAAAGAGACCCAGTACTTC. The encoded protein is CASRRAGLSLAGKETQYF.

The chain links TRBV29-1 to TRBJ2-5; D might be TRBD1 (6 bases). The V end was cut by 8 bases, the J end by 5 bases, with 15 bases between. This CDR3 contains 12 residues. In germline, CDR1 is SQVTM, CDR2 ANQGSEA. CDR3 coding DNA: TGCAGCACGTACAGGGTTGGGGAGACCCAGTACTTC. Amino acid sequence: CSTYRVGETQYF.

The chain is built from TRBV18 and TRBJ2-4, with D perhaps TRBD1 (7 bases). CDR3 length: 16 residues. Germline values: CDR1 KGHSH, CDR2 LQKENI. V shed 3 bases and J shed 1 base, with 13 bases lying between them. The CDR3 coding sequence is TGTGCCAGCTCACCGACACAGGGGAGGGCCAAAAACATTCAGTACTTC. Translated, it gives CASSPTQGRAKNIQYF.